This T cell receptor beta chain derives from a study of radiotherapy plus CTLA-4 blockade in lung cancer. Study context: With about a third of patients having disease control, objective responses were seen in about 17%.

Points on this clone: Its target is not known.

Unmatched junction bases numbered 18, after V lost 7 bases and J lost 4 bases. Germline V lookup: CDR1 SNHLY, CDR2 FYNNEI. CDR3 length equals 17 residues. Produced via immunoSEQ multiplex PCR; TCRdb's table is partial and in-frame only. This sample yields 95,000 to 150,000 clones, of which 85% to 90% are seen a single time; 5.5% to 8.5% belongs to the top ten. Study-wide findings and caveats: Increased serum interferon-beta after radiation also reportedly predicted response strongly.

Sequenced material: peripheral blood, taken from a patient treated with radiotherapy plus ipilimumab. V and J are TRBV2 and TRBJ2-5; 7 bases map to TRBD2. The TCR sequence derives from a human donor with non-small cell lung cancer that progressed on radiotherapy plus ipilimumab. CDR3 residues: CASNGVLAGANLETQYF. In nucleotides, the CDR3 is TGTGCCAGCAATGGAGTTTTGGCGGGAGCTAATTTAGAGACCCAGTACTTC.